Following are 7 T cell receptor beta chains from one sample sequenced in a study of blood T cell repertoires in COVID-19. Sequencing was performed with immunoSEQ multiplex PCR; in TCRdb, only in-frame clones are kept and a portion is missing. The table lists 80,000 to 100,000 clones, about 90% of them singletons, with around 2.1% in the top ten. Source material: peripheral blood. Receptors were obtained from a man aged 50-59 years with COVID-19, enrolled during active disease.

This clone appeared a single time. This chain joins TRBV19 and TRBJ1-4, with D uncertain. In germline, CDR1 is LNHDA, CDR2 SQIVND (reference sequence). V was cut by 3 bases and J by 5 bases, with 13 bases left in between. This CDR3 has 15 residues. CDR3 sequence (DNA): TGTGCCAGTAGTATGGCGGGATCCCGGAATGAAAAACTGTTTTTT. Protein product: CASSMAGSRNEKLFF.

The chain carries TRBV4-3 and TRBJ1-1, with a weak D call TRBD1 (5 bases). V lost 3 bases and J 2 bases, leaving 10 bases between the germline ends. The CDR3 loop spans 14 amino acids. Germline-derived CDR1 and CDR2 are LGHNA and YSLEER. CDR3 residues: CASSHRDRNTEAFF. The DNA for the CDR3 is TGCGCCAGCAGCCACCGTGACAGAAACACTGAAGCTTTCTTT.

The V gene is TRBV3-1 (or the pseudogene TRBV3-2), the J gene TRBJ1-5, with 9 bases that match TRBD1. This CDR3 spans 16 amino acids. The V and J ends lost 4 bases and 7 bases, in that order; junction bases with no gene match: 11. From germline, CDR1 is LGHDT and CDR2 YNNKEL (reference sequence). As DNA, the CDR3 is TGTGCCAGCAGCCCGACCGGGACAGGGATCGGCCAGCCCCAGCATTTT. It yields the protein CASSPTGTGIGQPQHF.

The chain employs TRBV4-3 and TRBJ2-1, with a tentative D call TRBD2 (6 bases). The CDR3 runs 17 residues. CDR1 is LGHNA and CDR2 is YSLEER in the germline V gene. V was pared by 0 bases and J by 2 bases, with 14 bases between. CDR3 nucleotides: TGCGCCAGCAGCCAAGAGCCCGGGACTTGGCCCTACAATGAGCAGTTCTTC. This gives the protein CASSQEPGTWPYNEQFF.

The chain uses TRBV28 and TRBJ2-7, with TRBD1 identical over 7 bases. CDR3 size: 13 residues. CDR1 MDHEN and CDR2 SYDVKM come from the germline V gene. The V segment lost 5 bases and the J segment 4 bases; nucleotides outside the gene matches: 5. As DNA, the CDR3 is TGTGCCAGCAGTGAGACAGGGCTTTACGAGCAGTACTTC. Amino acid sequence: CASSETGLYEQYF. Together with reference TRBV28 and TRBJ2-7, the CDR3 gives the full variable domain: DVKVTQSSRYLVKRTGEKVFLECVQDMDHENMFWYRQDPGLGLRLIYFSYDVKMKEKGDIPEGYSVSREKKERFSLILESASTNQTSMYLCASSETGLYEQYFGPGTRLTVT.

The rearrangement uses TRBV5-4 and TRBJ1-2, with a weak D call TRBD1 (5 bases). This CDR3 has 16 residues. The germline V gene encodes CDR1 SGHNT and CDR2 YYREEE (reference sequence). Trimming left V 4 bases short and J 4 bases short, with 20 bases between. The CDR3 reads CASSPPGQRDIYGYTF. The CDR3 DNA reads TGTGCCAGCAGCCCCCCAGGGCAGCGAGATATCTATGGCTACACCTTC.

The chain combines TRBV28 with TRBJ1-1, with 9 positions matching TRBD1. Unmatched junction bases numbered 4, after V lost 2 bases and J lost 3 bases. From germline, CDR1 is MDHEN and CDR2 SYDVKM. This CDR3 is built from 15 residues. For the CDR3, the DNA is TGTGCCAGCAGTTTAACAGGGGGCGCGTACACTGAAGCTTTCTTT. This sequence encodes CASSLTGGAYTEAFF.